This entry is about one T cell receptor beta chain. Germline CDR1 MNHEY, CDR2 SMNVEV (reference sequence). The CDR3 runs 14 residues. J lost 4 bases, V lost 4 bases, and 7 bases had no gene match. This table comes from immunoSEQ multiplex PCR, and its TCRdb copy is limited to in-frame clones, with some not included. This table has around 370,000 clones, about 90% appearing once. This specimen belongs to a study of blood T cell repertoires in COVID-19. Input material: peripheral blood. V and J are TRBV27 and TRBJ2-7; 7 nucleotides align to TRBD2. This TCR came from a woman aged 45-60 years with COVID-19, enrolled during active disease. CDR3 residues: CASSWASGTYEQYF. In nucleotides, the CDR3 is TGTGCCAGCAGTTGGGCTAGCGGAACTTACGAGCAGTACTTC.